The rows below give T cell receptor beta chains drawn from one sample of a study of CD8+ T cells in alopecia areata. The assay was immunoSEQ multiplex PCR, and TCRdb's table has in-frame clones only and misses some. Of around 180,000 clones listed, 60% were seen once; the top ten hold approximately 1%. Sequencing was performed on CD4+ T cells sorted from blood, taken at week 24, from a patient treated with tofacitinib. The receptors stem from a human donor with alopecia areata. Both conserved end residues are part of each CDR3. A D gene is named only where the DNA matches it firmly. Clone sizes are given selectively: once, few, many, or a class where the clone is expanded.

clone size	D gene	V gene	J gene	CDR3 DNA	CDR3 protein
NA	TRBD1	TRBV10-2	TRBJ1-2	TGCGCCAGCAGTGGTCGGGACAGCTATGGCTACACCTTC	CASSGRDSYGYTF
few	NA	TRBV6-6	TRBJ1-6	TGTGCCAGCAGGAGCATGGAGTCACCCCTCCACTTT	CASRSMESPLHF
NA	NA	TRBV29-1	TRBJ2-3	TGCAGCCAGAGCACAGATACGCAGTATTTT	CSQSTDTQYF
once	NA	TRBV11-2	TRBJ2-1	TGTGCCAGCAGCCCTCCGGACTATAACAATGAGCAGTTCTTC	CASSPPDYNNEQFF
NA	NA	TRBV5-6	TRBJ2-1	TGTGCCAGCAGCTTCGGTGATGAGCAGTTCTTC	CASSFGDEQFF
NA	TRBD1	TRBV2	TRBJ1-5	TGTGCCAGCAGGACGGACAGGTCTGAGCCCCAGCATTTT	CASRTDRSEPQHF
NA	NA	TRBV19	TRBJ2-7	TGTGCCAGTAGTATGGCGGGACAGTCCCCCCCTTCGGGACCCTCCTACGAGCAGTACTTC	CASSMAGQSPPSGPSYEQYF
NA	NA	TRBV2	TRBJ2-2	TGTGCCAGCAGTGACGCGCTAAACACCGGGGAGCTGTTTTTT	CASSDALNTGELFF
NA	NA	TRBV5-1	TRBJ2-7	TGCGCCAGCAGCGGGGGGGCGACTTCTACCTCCTACGAGCAGTACTTC	CASSGGATSTSYEQYF
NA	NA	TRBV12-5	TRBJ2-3	TGTGCTAGTGGTACTCCCCCGGTGGCAGATACGCAGTATTTT	CASGTPPVADTQYF
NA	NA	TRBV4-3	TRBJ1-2	TGCGCCAGCAGCCAAGCCGGGGTAAACTATGGCTACACCTTC	CASSQAGVNYGYTF
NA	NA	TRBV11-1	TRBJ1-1	TGTGCCAGCAGCTTACAGCTGCGAGGCACTGAAGCTTTCTTT	CASSLQLRGTEAFF
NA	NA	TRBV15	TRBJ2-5	TGTGCCACCAGCAGGGCAGGCGAGACCCAGTACTTC	CATSRAGETQYF
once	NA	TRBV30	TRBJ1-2	TGTGCCTGGGCCGTTTCGGCGGGCTACACCTTC	CAWAVSAGYTF
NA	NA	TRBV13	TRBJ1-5	TGTGCCAGCAGCTTACGGGGGGAAGGACAGCCCCAGCATTTT	CASSLRGEGQPQHF
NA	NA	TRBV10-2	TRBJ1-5	TGCGCCAGCAGTGAGAACAGCAATCAGCCCCAGCATTTT	CASSENSNQPQHF
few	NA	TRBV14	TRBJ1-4	TGTGCCAGCAGCCAAGATCTGGGACTCGAGAAGCGGGGTCGAGAAAAACTGTTTTTT	CASSQDLGLEKRGREKLFF
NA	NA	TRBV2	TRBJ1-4	TGTGCCAGCGTTGGGGACCGGGAAAAACTGTTTTTT	CASVGDREKLFF
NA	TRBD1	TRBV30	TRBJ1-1	TGTGCCTGGACAGGGGGCCTGGGGAAAGCTTTCTTT	CAWTGGLGKAFF
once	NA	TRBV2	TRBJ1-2	TGTGCCAGCAGTGAAATGGGGACCAACTATGGCTACACCTTC	CASSEMGTNYGYTF
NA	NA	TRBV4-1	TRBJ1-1	TGCGCCAGCAGCCAAGACGAGGTCGGTGAAGCTTTCTTT	CASSQDEVGEAFF
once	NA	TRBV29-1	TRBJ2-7	TGCAGCGTTGTATGGGGGGCCTACGAGCAGTACTTC	CSVVWGAYEQYF
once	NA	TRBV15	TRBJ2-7	TGTGCCACCAGCAGAGAGGCCGGCTACGAGCAGTACTTC	CATSREAGYEQYF
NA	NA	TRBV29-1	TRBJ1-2	TGCAGCGTTGAATACACAGCTAACTATGGCTACACCTTC	CSVEYTANYGYTF
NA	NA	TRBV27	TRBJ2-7	TGTGCCAGCAGTTCACAGAGTTCCTACGAGCAGTACTTC	CASSSQSSYEQYF
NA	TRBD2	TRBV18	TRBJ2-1	TGTGCCAGCTCATCGGGACTAGCGGGGGATGAGCAGTTCTTC	CASSSGLAGDEQFF
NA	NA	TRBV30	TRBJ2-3	TGTGCCTGGAGTGTACCACACACGCAGTATTTT	CAWSVPHTQYF
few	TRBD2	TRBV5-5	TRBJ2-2	TGTGCCAGCAGCACTATAGCGGGGGCCACCGGGGAGCTGTTTTTT	CASSTIAGATGELFF
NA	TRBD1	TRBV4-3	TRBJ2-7	TGCGCCAGCAGCCATACTCCGGGACAGGGGACCTACGAGCAGTACTTC	CASSHTPGQGTYEQYF
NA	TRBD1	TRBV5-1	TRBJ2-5	TGCGCCAGCAGCTTGGGACAGGGGGGCCAAGAGACCCAGTACTTC	CASSLGQGGQETQYF
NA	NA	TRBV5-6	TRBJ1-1	TGTGCCAGCAGAGCCTACGGGACGAGGGACACTGAAGCTTTCTTT	CASRAYGTRDTEAFF
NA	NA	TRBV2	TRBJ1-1	TGTGCCAGCAGGCCATATTACCAGAACACTGAAGCTTTCTTT	CASRPYYQNTEAFF
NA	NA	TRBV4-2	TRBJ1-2	TGTGCCAGCAGCCAAGATCTCGGTGGTGGCTATGGCTACACCTTC	CASSQDLGGGYGYTF
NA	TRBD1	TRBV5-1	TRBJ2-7	TGCGCCAGCAGCCAGTGGTCCACAGGGGTAGGAATCTACGAGCAGTACTTC	CASSQWSTGVGIYEQYF
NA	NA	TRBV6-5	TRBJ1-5	TGTGCCAGCAGTTACTTTCTTCAGCCCCAGCATTTT	CASSYFLQPQHF
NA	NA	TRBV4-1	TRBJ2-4	TGCGCCAGCAGCCAAGCGACGAGGGAGAACATTCAGTACTTC	CASSQATRENIQYF
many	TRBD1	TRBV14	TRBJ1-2	TGTGCCAGCAGCCAAAGCGGGACAGGGATCGGCTACACCTTC	CASSQSGTGIGYTF
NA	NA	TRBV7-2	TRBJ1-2	TGTGCCAGCAGCTTATCCCCGACAGGTAATGGCTACACCTTC	CASSLSPTGNGYTF
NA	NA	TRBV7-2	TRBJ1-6	TGTGCCAGCAGCTGGAGGACGGGGAATTCACCCCTCCACTTT	CASSWRTGNSPLHF
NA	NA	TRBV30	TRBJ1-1	TGTGTCCATCGTCAGGCGTTGAACACTGAAGCTTTCTTT	CVHRQALNTEAFF
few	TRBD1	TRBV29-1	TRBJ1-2	TGCAGCTCGAGCGACAGGGTGGGAGATGGCTACACCTTC	CSSSDRVGDGYTF
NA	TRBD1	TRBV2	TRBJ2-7	TGTGCCAGCCTACAGGGGGCTGAGGAGCAGTACTTC	CASLQGAEEQYF
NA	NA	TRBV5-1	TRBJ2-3	TGCGCCAGCAGCCCGGCGATCAGAGGACACCGCACAGATACGCAGTATTTT	CASSPAIRGHRTDTQYF
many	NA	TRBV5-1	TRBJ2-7	TGCGCCAGCAGGTCTACTATTGGGACTCGAGCCTACGAGCAGTACTTC	CASRSTIGTRAYEQYF
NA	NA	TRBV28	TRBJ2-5	TGTGCCAGCAGCCCCCCGGGCAGCCGCAAAGAGACCCAGTACTTC	CASSPPGSRKETQYF
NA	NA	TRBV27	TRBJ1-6	TGTGCCAGCAGTCCCCCCGGCTCACCCCTCCACTTT	CASSPPGSPLHF